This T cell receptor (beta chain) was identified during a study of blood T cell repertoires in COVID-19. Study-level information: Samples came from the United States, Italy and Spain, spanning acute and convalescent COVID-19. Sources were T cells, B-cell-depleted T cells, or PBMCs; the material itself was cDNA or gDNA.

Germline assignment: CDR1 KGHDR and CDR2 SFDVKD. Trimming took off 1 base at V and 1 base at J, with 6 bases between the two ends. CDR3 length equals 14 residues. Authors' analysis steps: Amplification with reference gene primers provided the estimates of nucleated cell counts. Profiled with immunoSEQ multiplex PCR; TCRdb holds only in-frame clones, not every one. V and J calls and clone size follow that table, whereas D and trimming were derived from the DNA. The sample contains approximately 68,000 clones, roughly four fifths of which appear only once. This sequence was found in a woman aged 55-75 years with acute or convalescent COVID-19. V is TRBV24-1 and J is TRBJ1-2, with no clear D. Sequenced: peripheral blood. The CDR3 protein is CATSDFADNYGYTF. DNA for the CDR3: TGTGCCACCAGTGATTTCGCAGATAACTATGGCTACACCTTC.